This is a list of T cell receptor beta chains from one sample in a study of shared clonotypes between healthy human individuals. Here immunoSEQ multiplex PCR was the method, and the copy in TCRdb shows in-frame clones only, minus some. The sample shows 1.5 million to 2.5 million clones, less than 95% of them seen only once. The sequencing input was naive CD8+ T cells sorted from blood. The receptor source for this set is a man younger than 35 in good health. CDR3s include the opening cysteine and the closing phenylalanine or tryptophan. The D gene is left open where the match is weak. Part of the rows lack a size; the others show once, few, many or a class for expanded clones.

>few|TRBD1|TRBJ1-5|TRBV2
TGTGCCAGCGTAGGGGGAAGACAGGGGTATCAGCCCCAGCATTTT
CASVGGRQGYQPQHF
>-|TRBD2|TRBJ2-7|TRBV7-9
TGTGCCAGCAGCTTAGTACCGAGCGGGAAAGCTTACGAGCAGTACTTC
CASSLVPSGKAYEQYF
>-|-|TRBJ2-1|TRBV9
TGTGCCAGCAGCGTAGGGGCAACAGGGAATGAGCAGTTCTTC
CASSVGATGNEQFF
>-|TRBD2|TRBJ2-3|TRBV7-2
TGTGCCAGCATTAATAGTGGGGCTAGCGGCCCAGATACGCAGTATTTT
CASINSGASGPDTQYF
>-|-|TRBJ1-2|TRBV28
TGTGCCAGCAGTTTTACCGGGACTCCCTTCTATGGCTACACCTTC
CASSFTGTPFYGYTF
>-|-|TRBJ2-5|TRBV4-2
TGTGCCAGCAGCCCTACGGGGGTCCAAGAGACCCAGTACTTC
CASSPTGVQETQYF
>-|TRBD2|TRBJ2-7|TRBV5-6
TGTGCCAGCAGCTTGGGGACTAGCCTGATGGAGCAGTACTTC
CASSLGTSLMEQYF
>-|-|TRBJ2-5|TRBV7-9
TGTGCCAGCAGCTTAGCGGAACCGGGACCTAGGGAGACCCAGTACTTC
CASSLAEPGPRETQYF
>-|-|TRBJ1-2|TRBV6-1
TGTGCCAGCAGTGGGGATTTGGCAGAGGACTATGGCTACACCTTC
CASSGDLAEDYGYTF
>once|TRBD1|TRBJ2-7|TRBV9
TGTGCCAGCAGCGCGGGACAGGGGGTCGAGCAGTACTTC
CASSAGQGVEQYF
>-|-|TRBJ2-5|TRBV5-4
TGTGCCAGCAGCTTGGGACAGTCATTCCAGTACTTC
CASSLGQSFQYF
>-|-|TRBJ2-7|TRBV7-9
TGTGCCAGCAACCTCTCAGACAGGCCCTACGAGCAGTACTTC
CASNLSDRPYEQYF
>-|TRBD1|TRBJ2-7|TRBV19
TGTGCCAGTAGTATTTGGGACAGGGCAGGGAACGAGCAGTACTTC
CASSIWDRAGNEQYF
>once|-|TRBJ1-6|TRBV6-5
TGTGCCAGCAGTTACGGGTATAATTCACCCCTCCACTTT
CASSYGYNSPLHF
>-|-|TRBJ2-7|TRBV7-8
TGTGCCAGCAGCTTCGCAGGACGCGCCGGGGAGCAGTACTTC
CASSFAGRAGEQYF
>-|-|TRBJ1-5|TRBV28
TGTGCCAGCAGTTTAGGGCCGAATCCGCAGCATTTT
CASSLGPNPQHF
>-|TRBD2|TRBJ2-3|TRBV7-9
TGTGCCAGCAGCCCTATAGGTCAGCGGGACCGCACAGATACGCAGTATTTT
CASSPIGQRDRTDTQYF
>-|TRBD2|TRBJ2-3|TRBV10-3
TGTGCCATCAGTGAGATCGGGAGGGCCTCAGATACGCAGTATTTT
CAISEIGRASDTQYF
>-|-|TRBJ1-6|TRBV27
TGTGCCAGCAGTTTACTCAATAATTCACCCCTCCACTTT
CASSLLNNSPLHF
>-|TRBD2|TRBJ2-3|TRBV19
TGTGCCAGTACCGCGACTAGCGGGAGACCTAGCACAGATACGCAGTATTTT
CASTATSGRPSTDTQYF
>-|-|TRBJ2-2|TRBV5-6
TGTGCCAGCACCCAGGGGGGAACCGGGGAGCTGTTTTTT
CASTQGGTGELFF
>-|TRBD2|TRBJ2-1|TRBV6-1
TGTGCCACCGGAGGACTAGCGGGAGAGTACAATGAGCAGTTCTTC
CATGGLAGEYNEQFF
>-|-|TRBJ1-5|TRBV28
TGTGCCAGCAGTGCCGATCCGGGGAGCAATCAGCCCCAGCATTTT
CASSADPGSNQPQHF
>once|-|TRBJ2-7|TRBV2
TGTGCCAGCAGTACCTCCAGGGAAGCGAACTACGAGCAGTACTTC
CASSTSREANYEQYF
>-|TRBD1|TRBJ1-2|TRBV28
TGTGCCATCATTACAGACTCCTCCAGGGGGACTCCCTATGGCTACACCTTC
CAIITDSSRGTPYGYTF
>-|TRBD1|TRBJ2-2|TRBV15
TGTGCCACCAGCAGTGGGGACAGGAACACCGGGGAGCTGTTTTTT
CATSSGDRNTGELFF
>-|-|TRBJ2-1|TRBV7-9
TGTGCCAGCGGGTGGACTATCTCCGATGAGCAGTTCTTC
CASGWTISDEQFF
>-|TRBD2|TRBJ2-1|TRBV19
TGTGCCAGTAAACTAGCGGGAGGCTACAATGAGCAGTTCTTC
CASKLAGGYNEQFF
>-|-|TRBJ2-5|TRBV19
TGTGCCAGTAGTGCCGCCCCGAACCACCAAGAGACCCAGTACTTC
CASSAAPNHQETQYF